This T cell receptor (beta chain) was found in a study of T cell changes during pregnancy in multiple sclerosis. Profiled with immunoSEQ multiplex PCR; TCRdb holds only in-frame clones, not every one. The sample lists approximately 100,000 clones; around 90% were seen once. The ends were cut back, 7 bases at V and 4 bases at J, with 13 bases in the middle. Germline lookup yields CDR1 MDHEN and CDR2 SYDVKM. The CDR3 has 14 amino acids. This receptor was taken from a female donor with multiple sclerosis, enrolled in a pregnancy study. The sequencing used peripheral blood, collected after pregnancy. The V and J genes are TRBV28 and TRBJ1-4; weak D call: TRBD1 (5 bases). The CDR3 region has the DNA TGTGCCAGCACGGGACGCGGGAGTAATGAAAAACTGTTTTTT. Protein sequence: CASTGRGSNEKLFF.